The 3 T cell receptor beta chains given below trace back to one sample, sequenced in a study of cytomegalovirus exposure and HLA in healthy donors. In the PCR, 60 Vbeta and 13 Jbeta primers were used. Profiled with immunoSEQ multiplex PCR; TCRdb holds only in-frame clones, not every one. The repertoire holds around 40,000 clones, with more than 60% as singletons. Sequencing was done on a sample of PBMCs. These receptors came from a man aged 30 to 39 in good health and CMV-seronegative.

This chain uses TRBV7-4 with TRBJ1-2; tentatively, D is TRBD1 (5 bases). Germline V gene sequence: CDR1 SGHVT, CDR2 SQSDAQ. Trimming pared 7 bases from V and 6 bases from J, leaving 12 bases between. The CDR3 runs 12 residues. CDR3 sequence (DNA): TGTGCCAGCACCTCTTCAGGGAATGGCTACACCTTC. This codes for CASTSSGNGYTF.

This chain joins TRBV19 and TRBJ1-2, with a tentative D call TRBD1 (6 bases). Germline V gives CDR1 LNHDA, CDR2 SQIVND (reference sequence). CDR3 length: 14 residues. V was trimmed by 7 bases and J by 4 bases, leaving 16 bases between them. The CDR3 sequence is CASNQWGLAYGYTF. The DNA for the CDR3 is TGTGCCAGTAACCAATGGGGGCTAGCCTATGGCTACACCTTC.

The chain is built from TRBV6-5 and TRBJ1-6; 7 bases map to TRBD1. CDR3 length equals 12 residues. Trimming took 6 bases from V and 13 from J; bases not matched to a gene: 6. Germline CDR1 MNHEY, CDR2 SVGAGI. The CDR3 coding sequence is TGTGCCAGCAGGACAGGGAATGGGCCCCTCCACTTT. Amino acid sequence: CASRTGNGPLHF.